The 11 T cell receptor beta chains given below trace back to one sample, sequenced in a study of shared clonotypes between healthy human individuals (dated by TCRdb to about 2020). Libraries were made using the immunoSEQ multiplex PCR assay. TCRdb carries this immuneACCESS record with in-frame sequences only. Its versions omit some clonotypes, under half of them owing to an unresolved V gene in the studies checked, with the rest unexplained. Recorded for this sample are millions of clones; approximately 93% of them occurred a single time. The top ten constitute 0.39% of the sample. Sequencing used naive CD4+ T cells from PBMCs. Per the publication, the cell subset or site label means: CD45RA+ positively selected. The receptors shown here come from a man aged 18 to 30 in good health. Some clones in this sample may be carry-over from other donors' samples.

V usage is TRBV2 and J usage is TRBJ2-2; TRBD1 matches 7 bases. Germline loops: CDR1 SNHLY, CDR2 FYNNEI. The length of the CDR3 is 12 residues. V was clipped by 7 bases and J by 6 bases; unmatched bases: 2. CDR3 sequence: CASTQGAGELFF. In nucleotides, the CDR3 is TGTGCCAGCACCCAGGGGGCCGGGGAGCTGTTTTTT.

The chain is built from TRBV14 and TRBJ2-6, with TRBD1 matching over 8 bases. Germline V gene sequence: CDR1 SGHDN, CDR2 FVKESK. The CDR3 spans 19 residues. V dropped 0 bases and J dropped 3; count of bases not matched to a gene: 10. In nucleotides, the CDR3 is TGTGCCAGCAGCCAAGATTTGTGGACAGGGAGTTTTGGGGCCAACGTCCTGACTTTC. Its translation is CASSQDLWTGSFGANVLTF.

V usage is TRBV7-2 and J usage is TRBJ1-2, with 10 bases identical to TRBD1. With 2 bases clipped from V and 6 bases from J, the junction kept 6 bases outside the gene matches. The CDR3 is made up of 15 amino acids. Germline V gene lookup returns CDR1 SGHTA and CDR2 FQGNSA. The CDR3 protein is CASSLKTGGADGYTF. For the CDR3, the DNA is TGTGCCAGCAGCTTAAAGACAGGGGGCGCGGATGGCTACACCTTC.

The genes are TRBV6-5 and TRBJ2-3; 7 nucleotides line up with TRBD2. CDR1 is MNHEY, CDR2 SVGAGI, per germline. Losses at the gene ends were 2 bases for V and 6 bases for J; bases not matched to a gene: 11. The CDR3 contains 16 residues. This CDR3 reads CASSYQTGPGGDTQYF. The CDR3 DNA is TGTGCCAGCAGTTACCAAACCGGCCCCGGGGGGGATACGCAGTATTTT.

This chain links TRBV5-4 with TRBJ1-1, with no clear D. V was trimmed by 5 bases and J by 11 bases, leaving 13 bases between them. Germline values: CDR1 SGHNT, CDR2 YYREEE (reference sequence). This CDR3 has 11 residues. This CDR3 reads CASSSNSGAFF. The DNA of the CDR3 is TGTGCCAGCAGTTCTAATAGCGGGGCTTTCTTT.

This clone was counted a few times. This chain connects TRBV2 to TRBJ1-5; tentatively, D is TRBD1 (6 bases). Germline loops: CDR1 SNHLY, CDR2 FYNNEI. With 5 bases removed from V and 6 bases from J, the gap between germline ends came to 14 bases. The CDR3 has 14 residues. This CDR3 is CASSKGVGGQPQHF. CDR3 nucleotides: TGTGCCAGCAGTAAGGGGGTGGGCGGTCAGCCCCAGCATTTT.

The rearrangement uses TRBV5-1 and TRBJ1-1; D possibly corresponds to TRBD1 (6 bases). Germline CDR1 and CDR2: SGHRS and YFSETQ. CDR3 length equals 16 residues. V was clipped by 4 bases and J by 1 base, with 17 bases between them. CDR3 bases: TGCGCCAGCAGCGGGCCCGGGGACACTTCGAACACTGAAGCTTTCTTT. Protein product: CASSGPGDTSNTEAFF.

The V and J genes are TRBV7-6 and TRBJ2-5, with 7 bases fitting TRBD1. V was clipped by 5 bases and J by 9 bases; unmatched bases: 3. Germline CDR1 and CDR2: SGHVS and FNYEAQ. The length of the CDR3 is 11 residues. CDR3 residues: CASSEQGPQYF. The CDR3 nucleotides are TGTGCCAGCAGCGAACAGGGGCCCCAGTACTTC.

In the case of this clone: The same CDR3 can be traced to other DNA sequences in this sample. The V and J genes are TRBV18 and TRBJ1-5; TRBD1 aligns across 8 bases. This CDR3 region has 16 residues. Per germline, CDR1 KGHSH and CDR2 LQKENI. J gave up 2 bases and V 3 bases, and 6 bases lay outside the gene matches. In DNA, the CDR3 is TGTGCCAGCTCACCCCCCGGGACAGGACGCAATCAGCCCCAGCATTTT. Protein sequence: CASSPPGTGRNQPQHF.

J is TRBJ2-3 and V is TRBV7-9; D is possibly TRBD1 (6 bases). This CDR3 is built from 15 residues. V shed 2 bases and J shed 2 bases, with 11 bases lying between them. Germline V lookup: CDR1 SEHNR, CDR2 FQNEAQ (reference sequence). For the CDR3, the DNA is TGTGCCAGCAGCTTACCCGCAGGGGACACAGATACGCAGTATTTT. This translates into CASSLPAGDTDTQYF.

This chain links TRBV9 with TRBJ2-5; 8 positions match TRBD2. The V segment lost 3 bases and the J segment 3 bases; nucleotides outside the gene matches: 7. The germline V gene has CDR1 SGDLS and CDR2 YYNGEE. There are 15 residues in the CDR3. The CDR3 DNA is TGTGCCAGCAGCGAGCGGGGTAGCGGGAAAGAGACCCAGTACTTC. Translating it yields CASSERGSGKETQYF.